This is a list of T cell receptor beta chains from one sample in a study of blood T cells in healthy people across ages. From the 5' RACE reads, TCRdb called clonotypes with MiXCR, one entry per CDR3 protein. This table has 1,500,000 or so distinct CDR3 sequences, approximately 39% appearing once. The specimen was blood. These receptors were collected from a young woman in good health. Both conserved end residues are part of each CDR3. D genes are given only for firm matches. Some rows have no size entry. The others give once, few or many, or a class for an expanded clone.

j_call | d_call | v_call | clone_size | cdr3_aa | cdr3_nt
TRBJ2-5 | - | TRBV2 | few | CASSEQIETQYF | TGTGCCAGCAGTGAACAGATAGAGACCCAGTACTTC
TRBJ1-2 | - | TRBV13 | - | CASSLIGVSHTF | TGTGCCAGCAGCTTAATAGGAGTTTCTCACACCTTC
TRBJ2-7 | - | TRBV6-5 | once | CASSSPGQVTYSEQYF | TGTGCCAGCAGTTCCCCCGGCCAAGTTACGTACAGTGAGCAGTACTTC
TRBJ2-1 | - | TRBV6-2/TRBV6-3 | few | CASRLPGDSYNEQFF | TGTGCCAGCAGACTTCCGGGGGACTCCTACAATGAGCAGTTCTTC
TRBJ2-7 | TRBD2 | TRBV4-2 | - | CASSHTSGRGNEQYF | TGTGCCAGCAGCCATACTAGCGGGAGAGGCAATGAGCAGTACTTC
TRBJ2-7 | - | TRBV28 | - | CASATHTPREQYF | TGTGCCAGCGCCACCCACACTCCTCGAGAGCAGTACTTC
TRBJ1-1 | - | TRBV20-1 | once | CSARKRQEEAFF | TGCAGTGCTAGAAAGCGGCAGGAAGAAGCTTTCTTT
TRBJ2-7 | TRBD2 | TRBV7-2 | - | CASSVLAGLYEQYF | TGTGCCAGCAGCGTACTAGCGGGACTCTACGAGCAGTACTTC
TRBJ2-7 | - | TRBV9 | few | CASSVAGSSLYEQYF | TGTGCCAGCAGCGTAGCGGGAAGCTCTTTATACGAGCAGTACTTC
TRBJ2-3 | - | TRBV29-1 | few | CSVEAGTSDTQYF | TGCAGCGTTGAAGCCGGGACGTCAGATACGCAGTATTTT
TRBJ1-3 | - | TRBV6-1 | - | CASRGLYGNTIYF | TGTGCCAGCAGAGGGTTGTACGGAAACACCATATATTTT
TRBJ1-2 | - | TRBV3-1 | - | CASSETVTYGYTF | TGTGCCAGCAGCGAGACAGTAACCTATGGCTACACCTTC
TRBJ2-7 | - | TRBV28 | - | CASSLKHALTSSYEQYF | TGTGCCAGCAGTTTGAAGCATGCGCTTACAAGCTCCTACGAGCAGTACTTC
TRBJ1-5 | TRBD1 | TRBV28 | - | CASRTQGGNQPQHF | TGTGCCAGCAGGACACAGGGGGGCAATCAGCCCCAGCATTTT
TRBJ2-6 | - | TRBV6-1 | - | CASSEAFGTNVLTF | TGTGCCAGCAGTGAAGCCTTTGGGACCAACGTCCTGACTTTC
TRBJ2-5 | TRBD2 | TRBV7-3 | - | CASSIGLAGYNEQYF | TGTGCCAGCAGCATCGGACTAGCGGGATACAATGAGCAGTACTTC
TRBJ1-2 | - | TRBV29-1 | - | CSVLLSRGADYGYTF | TGCAGCGTCCTCTTGTCCAGGGGAGCTGACTATGGCTACACCTTC
TRBJ2-3 | - | TRBV4-3 | - | CASSQLAQSGVRADTQYF | TGCGCCAGCAGCCAATTAGCCCAGTCGGGGGTTAGAGCGGATACGCAGTATTTT
TRBJ2-5 | - | TRBV29-1 | - | CSVARTQGSYGQYF | TGCAGCGTTGCCAGGACCCAGGGGTCTTACGGGCAGTACTTC
TRBJ2-5 | - | TRBV7-9 | - | CASSLTLSTETQYF | TGTGCCAGCAGCTTAACCCTCTCTACGGAGACCCAGTACTTC
TRBJ2-3 | - | TRBV20-1 | - | CSATSAGTTSTDTQYF | TGCAGTGCTACCAGCGCCGGAACGACTAGCACAGATACGCAGTATTTT
TRBJ2-1 | - | TRBV29-1 | few | CSSTPAADEQFF | TGCAGCTCAACCCCAGCTGCGGATGAGCAGTTCTTC
TRBJ2-7 | - | TRBV6-1 | - | CASSGVGDPSYEQYF | TGTGCCAGCAGTGGGGTTGGGGACCCTTCCTACGAGCAGTACTTC
TRBJ1-2 | - | TRBV6-6 | few | CASRAGDYGYTF | TGTGCCAGCCGGGCGGGGGACTATGGCTACACCTTC
TRBJ2-3 | - | TRBV6-2/TRBV6-3 | few | CASSYRAGSQDTQYF | TGTGCCAGCAGTTACAGGGCGGGGTCGCAAGATACGCAGTATTTT
TRBJ1-2 | - | TRBV20-1 | - | CSASNGNYGYTF | TGCAGTGCTAGTAACGGAAACTATGGCTACACCTTC
TRBJ2-5 | - | TRBV5-1 | - | CASSFWDVGETQYF | TGCGCCAGCAGCTTTTGGGACGTTGGAGAGACCCAGTACTTC
TRBJ2-3 | - | TRBV9 | - | CASSVEGRTSTDTQYF | TGTGCCAGCAGCGTAGAAGGGCGGACAAGCACAGATACGCAGTATTTT
TRBJ2-5 | TRBD1 | TRBV7-2 | - | CASSFYRGRDEQYF | TGTGCCAGCAGCTTTTACAGGGGGAGAGATGAGCAGTACTTC
TRBJ2-3 | - | TRBV29-1 | - | CSGTPGGTDTQYF | TGCAGCGGAACGCCAGGGGGCACAGATACGCAGTATTTT
TRBJ1-2 | - | TRBV29-1 | few | CSVDEGVYGYTF | TGCAGCGTTGATGAGGGCGTCTATGGCTACACCTTC
TRBJ1-5 | - | TRBV27 | - | CASSQFRGEPQHF | TGTGCCAGCAGCCAGTTTAGGGGCGAGCCCCAGCATTTT
TRBJ2-4 | - | TRBV19 | - | CASSIASPTAEQYF | TGTGCCAGTAGTATAGCCTCGCCCACGGCGGAGCAGTACTTC
TRBJ1-2 | - | TRBV12-3/TRBV12-4 | - | CASSPSQGANYGYTF | TGTGCCAGCAGTCCCTCACAGGGAGCTAACTATGGCTACACCTTC
TRBJ2-7 | TRBD1 | TRBV7-2 | once | CASRSQGQGVGEQYF | TGTGCCAGCAGGTCCCAAGGACAGGGGGTAGGCGAGCAGTACTTC
TRBJ1-2 | - | TRBV12-3/TRBV12-4 | few | CASSLRQTYGYTF | TGTGCCAGCAGTTTGAGACAGACCTATGGCTACACCTTC
TRBJ2-1 | TRBD2 | TRBV29-1 | - | CSGEPREATYNEQFF | TGCAGCGGGGAGCCGCGGGAGGCCACCTACAATGAGCAGTTCTTC
TRBJ1-2 | TRBD1 | TRBV27 | - | CASRIDRGDKNGYGYTF | TGTGCCAGCAGAATCGACAGGGGGGATAAAAACGGGTATGGCTACACCTTC
TRBJ2-1 | TRBD2 | TRBV7-8 | - | CASSFTSGEQFF | TGTGCCAGCAGCTTCACTAGCGGAGAGCAGTTCTTC
TRBJ2-3 | TRBD2 | TRBV28 | - | CASSFPQQGVAGDTDTQYF | TGTGCCAGCAGTTTTCCCCAGCAAGGAGTAGCGGGAGACACAGATACGCAGTATTTT
TRBJ2-5 | TRBD2 | TRBV20-1 | - | CSARDVASGRFDEQYF | TGCAGTGCTAGAGACGTGGCTAGCGGGAGGTTCGATGAGCAGTACTTC
TRBJ2-4 | TRBD2 | TRBV7-2 | few | CASSVALARGVDIQYF | TGTGCCAGCAGCGTCGCACTAGCGAGGGGCGTGGACATTCAGTACTTC
TRBJ2-1 | - | TRBV6-2/TRBV6-3 | once | CASRYWENEQFF | TGTGCCAGCAGGTACTGGGAGAATGAGCAGTTCTTC
TRBJ2-1 | TRBD2 | TRBV11-2 | - | CASSTRRGGNEQFF | TGTGCCAGCAGCACCAGGCGGGGAGGGAATGAGCAGTTCTTC
TRBJ1-2 | - | TRBV7-6 | - | CASTLGLGGYGYTF | TGTGCCAGCACCCTAGGACTCGGGGGTTATGGCTACACCTTC
TRBJ1-1 | - | TRBV5-1 | - | CASSPRTTHMNTEAFF | TGCGCCAGCAGCCCCCGGACCACGCACATGAACACTGAAGCTTTCTTT
TRBJ2-5 | TRBD2 | TRBV6-5 | - | CASSPTSGIAETQYF | TGTGCCAGCAGTCCGACTAGCGGGATAGCAGAGACCCAGTACTTC
TRBJ2-1 | - | TRBV11-2 | - | CASKNLGAVETQFF | TGTGCCAGCAAGAATCTAGGGGCCGTAGAGACCCAGTTCTTC
TRBJ1-4 | TRBD1 | TRBV6-1 | few | CASRSDRAATNEKLFF | TGTGCCAGCAGATCGGACAGGGCTGCAACTAATGAAAAACTGTTTTTT
TRBJ2-1 | - | TRBV21-1 | - | CASSKAEEPGSGNEQFF | TGTGCCAGCAGCAAAGCGGAGGAACCCGGGAGTGGGAATGAGCAGTTCTTC
TRBJ2-1 | TRBD2 | TRBV6-2/TRBV6-3 | - | CASTPSGRMYEQFF | TGTGCCAGCACTCCTAGCGGGCGGATGTATGAGCAGTTCTTC